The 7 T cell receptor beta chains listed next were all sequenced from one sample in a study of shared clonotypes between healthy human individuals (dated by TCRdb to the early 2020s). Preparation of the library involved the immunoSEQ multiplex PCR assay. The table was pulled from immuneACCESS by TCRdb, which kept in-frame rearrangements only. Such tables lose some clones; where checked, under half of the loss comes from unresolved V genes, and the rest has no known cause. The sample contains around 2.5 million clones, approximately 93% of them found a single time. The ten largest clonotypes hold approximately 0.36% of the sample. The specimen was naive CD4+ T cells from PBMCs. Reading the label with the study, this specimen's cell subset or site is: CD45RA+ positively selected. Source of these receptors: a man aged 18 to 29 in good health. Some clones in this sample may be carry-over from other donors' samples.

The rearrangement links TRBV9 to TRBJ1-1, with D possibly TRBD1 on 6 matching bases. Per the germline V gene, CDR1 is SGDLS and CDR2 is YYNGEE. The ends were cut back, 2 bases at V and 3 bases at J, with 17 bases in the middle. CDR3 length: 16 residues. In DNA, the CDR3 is TGTGCCAGCAGCGTGAACCCCCTGGGGGCGGACACTGAAGCTTTCTTT. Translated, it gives CASSVNPLGADTEAFF. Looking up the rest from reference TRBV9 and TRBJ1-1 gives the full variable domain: DSGVTQTPKHLITATGQRVTLRCSPRSGDLSVYWYQQSLDQGLQFLIQYYNGEERAKGNILERFSAQQFPDLHSELNLSSLELGDSALYFCASSVNPLGADTEAFFGQGTRLTVV.

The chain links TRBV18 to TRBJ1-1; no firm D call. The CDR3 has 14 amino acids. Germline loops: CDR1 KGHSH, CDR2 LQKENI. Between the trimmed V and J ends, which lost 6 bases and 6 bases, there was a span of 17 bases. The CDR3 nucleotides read TGTGCCAGCTCCCCGGGGAGGGAAGAGGCTGAAGCTTTCTTT. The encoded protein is CASSPGREEAEAFF.

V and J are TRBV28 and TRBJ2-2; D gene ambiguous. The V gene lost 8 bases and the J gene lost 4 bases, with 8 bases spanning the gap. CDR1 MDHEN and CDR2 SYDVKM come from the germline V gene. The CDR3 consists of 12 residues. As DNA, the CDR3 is TGTGCCAGCGGGCGACCCACCGGGGAGCTGTTTTTT. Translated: CASGRPTGELFF.

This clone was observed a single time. CDR3 nucleotides: TGTGCCAGCAGCTTGGGGCCGACAGGGGCTAATGAAAAACTGTTTTTT. Amino acids: CASSLGPTGANEKLFF. J is TRBJ1-4 and V is TRBV5-8, with 8 bases aligning to TRBD1. Germline V gene data show CDR1 as SGHTS and CDR2 as YDEGEE. The V and J ends lost 0 bases and 3 bases, in that order; junction bases with no gene match: 4. The CDR3 has 16 amino acids. The full variable domain, completed using reference TRBV5-8 and TRBJ1-4, is EAGVTQSPTHLIKTRGQQATLRCSPISGHTSVYWYQQALGLGLQFLLWYDEGEERNRGNFPPRFSGRQFPNYSSELNVNALELEDSALYLCASSLGPTGANEKLFFGSGTQLSVL.

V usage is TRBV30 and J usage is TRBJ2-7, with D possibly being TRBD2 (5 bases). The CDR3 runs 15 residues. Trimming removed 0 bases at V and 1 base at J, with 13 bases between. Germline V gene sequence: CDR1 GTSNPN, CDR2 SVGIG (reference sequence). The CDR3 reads CAWSVRGGRSYEQYF. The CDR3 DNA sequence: TGTGCCTGGAGTGTACGAGGCGGGCGTTCCTACGAGCAGTACTTC.

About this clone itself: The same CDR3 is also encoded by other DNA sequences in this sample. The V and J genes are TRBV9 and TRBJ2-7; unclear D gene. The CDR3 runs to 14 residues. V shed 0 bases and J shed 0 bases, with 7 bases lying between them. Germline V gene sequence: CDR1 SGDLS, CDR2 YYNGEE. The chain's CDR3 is CASSVGGHSYEQYF. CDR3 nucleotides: TGTGCCAGCAGCGTAGGTGGTCACTCCTACGAGCAGTACTTC.

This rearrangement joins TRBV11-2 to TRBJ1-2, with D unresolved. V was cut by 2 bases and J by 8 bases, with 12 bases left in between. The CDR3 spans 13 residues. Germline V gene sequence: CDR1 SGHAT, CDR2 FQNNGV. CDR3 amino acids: CASSLNLPGGYTF. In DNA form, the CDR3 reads TGTGCCAGCAGCTTAAACCTTCCAGGAGGCTACACCTTC.